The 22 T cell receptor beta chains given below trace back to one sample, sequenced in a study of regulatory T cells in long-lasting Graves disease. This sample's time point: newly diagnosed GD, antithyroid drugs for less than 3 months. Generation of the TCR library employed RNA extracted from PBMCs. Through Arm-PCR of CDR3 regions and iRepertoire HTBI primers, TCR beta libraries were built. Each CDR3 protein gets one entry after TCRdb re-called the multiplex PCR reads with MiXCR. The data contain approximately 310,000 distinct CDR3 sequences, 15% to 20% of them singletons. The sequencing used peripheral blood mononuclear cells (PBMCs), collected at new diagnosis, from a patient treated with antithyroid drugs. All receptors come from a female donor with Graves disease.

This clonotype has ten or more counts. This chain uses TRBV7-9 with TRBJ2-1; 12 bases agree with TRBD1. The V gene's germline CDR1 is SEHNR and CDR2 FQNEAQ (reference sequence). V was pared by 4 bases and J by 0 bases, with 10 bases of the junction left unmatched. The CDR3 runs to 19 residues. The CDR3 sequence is CASSSSGTGGPYSYNEQFF. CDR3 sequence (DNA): TGTGCCAGCAGCTCCTCCGGGACAGGGGGCCCTTACTCCTACAATGAGCAGTTCTTC.

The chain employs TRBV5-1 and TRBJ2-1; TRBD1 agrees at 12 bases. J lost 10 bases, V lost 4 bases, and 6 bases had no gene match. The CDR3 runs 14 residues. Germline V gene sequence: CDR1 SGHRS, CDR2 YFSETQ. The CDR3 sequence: CASSPGTGGGEQFF. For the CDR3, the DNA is TGCGCCAGCAGCCCCGGGACAGGGGGCGGGGAGCAGTTCTTC.

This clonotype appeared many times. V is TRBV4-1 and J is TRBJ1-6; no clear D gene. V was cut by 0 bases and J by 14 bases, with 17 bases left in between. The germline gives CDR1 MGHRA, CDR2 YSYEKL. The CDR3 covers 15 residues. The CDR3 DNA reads TGCGCCAGCAGCCAAGATAGGGCCATGGATTCGGCCCTCCACTTT. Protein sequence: CASSQDRAMDSALHF.

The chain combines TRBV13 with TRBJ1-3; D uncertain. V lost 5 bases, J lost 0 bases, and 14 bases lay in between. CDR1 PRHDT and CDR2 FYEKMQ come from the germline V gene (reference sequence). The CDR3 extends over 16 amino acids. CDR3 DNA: TGTGCCAGCAGCGGTACGGGCCCAACCTCTGGAAACACCATATATTTT. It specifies CASSGTGPTSGNTIYF.

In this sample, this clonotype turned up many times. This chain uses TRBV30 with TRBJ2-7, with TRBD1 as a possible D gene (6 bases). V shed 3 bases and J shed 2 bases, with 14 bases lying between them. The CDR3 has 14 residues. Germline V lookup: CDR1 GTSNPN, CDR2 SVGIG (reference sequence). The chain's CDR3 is CAWRNLDSPYEQYF. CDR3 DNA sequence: TGTGCCTGGAGGAACTTGGACAGTCCCTACGAGCAGTACTTC.

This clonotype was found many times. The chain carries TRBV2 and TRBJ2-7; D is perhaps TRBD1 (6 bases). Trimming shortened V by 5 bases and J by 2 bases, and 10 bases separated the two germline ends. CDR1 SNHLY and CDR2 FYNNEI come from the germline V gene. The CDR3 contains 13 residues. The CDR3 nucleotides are TGTGCCAGCAGTTCACAGGGTCCCTACGAGCAGTACTTC. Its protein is CASSSQGPYEQYF.

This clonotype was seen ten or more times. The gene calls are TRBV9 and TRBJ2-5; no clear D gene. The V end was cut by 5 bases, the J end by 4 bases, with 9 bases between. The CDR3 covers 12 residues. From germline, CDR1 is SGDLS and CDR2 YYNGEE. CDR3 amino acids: CASSSGVETQYF. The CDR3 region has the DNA TGTGCCAGCAGTTCAGGCGTAGAGACCCAGTACTTC.

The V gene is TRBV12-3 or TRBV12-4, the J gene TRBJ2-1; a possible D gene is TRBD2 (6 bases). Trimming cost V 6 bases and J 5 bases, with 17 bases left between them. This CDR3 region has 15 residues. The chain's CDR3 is CASSRRAFANNEQFF. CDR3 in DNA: TGTGCCAGCAGCCGGAGGGCATTTGCTAACAATGAGCAGTTCTTC.

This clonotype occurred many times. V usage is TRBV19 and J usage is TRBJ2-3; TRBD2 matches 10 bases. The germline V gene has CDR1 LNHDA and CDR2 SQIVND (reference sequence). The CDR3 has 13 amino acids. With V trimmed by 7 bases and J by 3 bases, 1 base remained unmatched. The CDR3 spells CASNSGRTDTQYF. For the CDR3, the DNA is TGTGCCAGTAATAGCGGGAGGACAGATACGCAGTATTTT.

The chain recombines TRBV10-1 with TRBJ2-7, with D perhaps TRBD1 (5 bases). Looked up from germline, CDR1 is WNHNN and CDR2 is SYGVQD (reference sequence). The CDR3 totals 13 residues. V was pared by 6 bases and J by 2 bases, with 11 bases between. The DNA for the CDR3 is TGCGCCAGCAGAGAGACAGCGACCTACGAGCAGTACTTC. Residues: CASRETATYEQYF.

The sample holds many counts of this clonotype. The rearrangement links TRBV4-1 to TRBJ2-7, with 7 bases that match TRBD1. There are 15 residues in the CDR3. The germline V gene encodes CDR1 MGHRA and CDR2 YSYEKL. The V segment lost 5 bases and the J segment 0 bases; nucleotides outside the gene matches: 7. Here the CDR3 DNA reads TGCGCCAGCAGCGACGGACAGGTTGACTCCTACGAGCAGTACTTC. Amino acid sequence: CASSDGQVDSYEQYF.

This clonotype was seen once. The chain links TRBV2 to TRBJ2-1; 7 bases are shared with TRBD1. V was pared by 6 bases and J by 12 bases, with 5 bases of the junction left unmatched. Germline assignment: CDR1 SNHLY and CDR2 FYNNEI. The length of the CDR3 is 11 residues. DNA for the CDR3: TGTGCCAGCAGACCGAGGGGGCTGCAGTTCTTC. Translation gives CASRPRGLQFF.

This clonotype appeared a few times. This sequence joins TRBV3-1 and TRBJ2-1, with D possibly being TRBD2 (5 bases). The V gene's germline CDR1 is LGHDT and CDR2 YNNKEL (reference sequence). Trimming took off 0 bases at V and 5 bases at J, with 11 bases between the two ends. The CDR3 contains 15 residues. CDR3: CASSQDGLGDNEQFF. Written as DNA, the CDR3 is TGTGCCAGCAGCCAAGACGGACTGGGAGACAATGAGCAGTTCTTC.

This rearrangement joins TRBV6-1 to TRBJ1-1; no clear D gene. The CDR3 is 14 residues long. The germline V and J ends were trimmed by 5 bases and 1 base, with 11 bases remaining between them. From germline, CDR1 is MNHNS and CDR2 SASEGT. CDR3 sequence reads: CASSPPLENTEAFF. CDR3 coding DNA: TGTGCCAGCAGTCCCCCCCTGGAGAACACTGAAGCTTTCTTT.

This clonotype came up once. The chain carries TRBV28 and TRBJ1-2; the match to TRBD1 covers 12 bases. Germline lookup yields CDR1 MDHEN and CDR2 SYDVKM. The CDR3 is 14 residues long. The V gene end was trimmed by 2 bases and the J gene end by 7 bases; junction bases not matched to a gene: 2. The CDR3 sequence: CASSLAGQGAGYTF. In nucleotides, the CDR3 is TGTGCCAGCAGTTTAGCGGGACAGGGGGCTGGCTACACCTTC.

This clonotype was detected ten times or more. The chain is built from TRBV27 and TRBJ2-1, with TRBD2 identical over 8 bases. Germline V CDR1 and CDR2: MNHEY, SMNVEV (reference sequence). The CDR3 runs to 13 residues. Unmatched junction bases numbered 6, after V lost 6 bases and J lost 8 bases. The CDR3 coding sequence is TGTGCCAGCAGGGCGGGAGGCCGAGATGAGCAGTTCTTC. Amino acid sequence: CASRAGGRDEQFF.

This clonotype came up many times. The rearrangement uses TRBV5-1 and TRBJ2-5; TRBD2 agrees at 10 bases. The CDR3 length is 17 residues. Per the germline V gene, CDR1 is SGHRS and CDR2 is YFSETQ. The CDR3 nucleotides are TGCGCACCAAGAACGAGCGGGGGGGGCGTTAGCCAAGAGACCCAGTACTTC. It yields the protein CAPRTSGGGVSQETQYF.

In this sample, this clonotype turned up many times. In nucleotides, the CDR3 is TGTGCCAGCAGTTCCCAGGGGGAGCTGGGCACAGATACGCAGTATTTT. Residues: CASSSQGELGTDTQYF. The chain carries TRBV28 and TRBJ2-3; the match to TRBD1 covers 7 bases. The V segment lost 4 bases and the J segment 1 base; nucleotides outside the gene matches: 8. Germline CDR1 and CDR2: MDHEN and SYDVKM. The CDR3 is made up of 16 amino acids. The whole variable domain, filled in from reference TRBV28 and TRBJ2-3, reads DVKVTQSSRYLVKRTGEKVFLECVQDMDHENMFWYRQDPGLGLRLIYFSYDVKMKEKGDIPEGYSVSREKKERFSLILESASTNQTSMYLCASSSQGELGTDTQYFGPGTRLTVL.

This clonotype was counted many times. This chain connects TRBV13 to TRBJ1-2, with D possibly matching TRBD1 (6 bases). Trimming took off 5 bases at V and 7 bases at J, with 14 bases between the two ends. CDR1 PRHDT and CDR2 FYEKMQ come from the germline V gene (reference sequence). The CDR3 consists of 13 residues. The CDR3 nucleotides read TGTGCCAGCAGCCCATTGGGGGCACGTGGCTACACCTTC. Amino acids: CASSPLGARGYTF.

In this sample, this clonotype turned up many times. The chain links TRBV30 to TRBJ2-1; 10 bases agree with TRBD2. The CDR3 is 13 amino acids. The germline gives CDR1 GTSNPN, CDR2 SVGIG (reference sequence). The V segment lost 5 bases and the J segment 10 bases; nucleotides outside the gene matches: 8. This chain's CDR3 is CAWHLAGVGEQFF. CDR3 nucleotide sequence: TGTGCCTGGCATCTAGCGGGAGTGGGAGAGCAGTTCTTC.

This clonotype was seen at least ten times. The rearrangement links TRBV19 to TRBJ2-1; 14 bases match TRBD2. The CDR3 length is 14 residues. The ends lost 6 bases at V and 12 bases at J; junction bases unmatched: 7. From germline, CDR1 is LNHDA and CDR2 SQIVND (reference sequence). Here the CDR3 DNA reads TGTGCCAGTAGCGGACTAGCGGGAGGTCCACGGCAGTTCTTC. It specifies CASSGLAGGPRQFF.

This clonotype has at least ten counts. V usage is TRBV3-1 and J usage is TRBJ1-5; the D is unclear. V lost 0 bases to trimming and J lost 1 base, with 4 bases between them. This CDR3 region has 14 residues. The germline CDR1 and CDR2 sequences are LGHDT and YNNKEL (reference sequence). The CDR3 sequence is CASSQDNSNQPQHF. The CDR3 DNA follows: TGTGCCAGCAGCCAAGATAACAGCAATCAGCCCCAGCATTTT.